A selection of T cell receptor beta chains follows, all from one sample in a study of blood T cell repertoires in COVID-19. Clones were read by immunoSEQ multiplex PCR, and TCRdb kept only the in-frame ones, dropping some. Found here are approximately 190,000 clones, 70% to 90% of them singletons; the top ten hold 6.2%. Sequenced input: peripheral blood. The source of these receptors is a woman aged 40-49 years who had recovered from COVID-19. CDR3s include the opening cysteine and the closing phenylalanine or tryptophan. D genes are given only for firm matches. Where a row states a size, it is once, few, many or the class of an expanded clone; other rows omit it.

j_call: TRBJ2-5
d_call: TRBD2
clone_size: .
v_call: TRBV20-1
cdr3_nt: TGCAGTGCTAGTCCTAGCGGTTCCTACCAAGAGACCCAGTACTTC
cdr3_aa: CSASPSGSYQETQYF

j_call: TRBJ2-1
d_call: .
clone_size: .
v_call: TRBV7-9
cdr3_nt: TGTGCCAGCAGCTTCCCCGGACGGGGTGAGCAGTTCTTC
cdr3_aa: CASSFPGRGEQFF

j_call: TRBJ2-7
d_call: .
clone_size: .
v_call: TRBV27
cdr3_nt: TGTGCCAGCAGTCCCCAGGGTTTCCCGGCCTACGAGCAGTACTTC
cdr3_aa: CASSPQGFPAYEQYF

j_call: TRBJ2-2
d_call: TRBD1
clone_size: .
v_call: TRBV10-3
cdr3_nt: TGTGCCATCAGACAGGGGGACGGGGAGCTGTTTTTT
cdr3_aa: CAIRQGDGELFF

j_call: TRBJ2-1
d_call: TRBD2
clone_size: .
v_call: TRBV10-3
cdr3_nt: TGTGCCATCGGGCTAGCGGGAGGCAATGAGCAGTTCTTC
cdr3_aa: CAIGLAGGNEQFF

j_call: TRBJ2-5
d_call: TRBD2
clone_size: .
v_call: TRBV4-3
cdr3_nt: TGCGCCAGCAGCCAAGTAGCGGGAGCGGGCGAGACCCAGTACTTC
cdr3_aa: CASSQVAGAGETQYF

j_call: TRBJ1-1
d_call: .
clone_size: .
v_call: TRBV5-1
cdr3_nt: TGCGCCAGCAGCTTGGTAGAAGCGAACACTGAAGCTTTCTTT
cdr3_aa: CASSLVEANTEAFF

j_call: TRBJ2-7
d_call: TRBD1
clone_size: .
v_call: TRBV5-1
cdr3_nt: TGCGCCAGCAGCTTGAGTACCGGGACAGGTTACGAGCAGTACTTC
cdr3_aa: CASSLSTGTGYEQYF

j_call: TRBJ1-5
d_call: .
clone_size: few
v_call: TRBV15
cdr3_nt: TGTGCCACCAGCAGACAGGATCAGCCCCAGCATTTT
cdr3_aa: CATSRQDQPQHF

j_call: TRBJ2-1
d_call: TRBD2
clone_size: once
v_call: TRBV5-6
cdr3_nt: TGTGCCAGCAGCGGGCGGACTAGCGGGATATACAATGAGCAGTTCTTC
cdr3_aa: CASSGRTSGIYNEQFF

j_call: TRBJ2-7
d_call: TRBD1
clone_size: .
v_call: TRBV5-1
cdr3_nt: TGCGCCAGCGGGCCGGGACAGGGGACCTACGAGCAGTACTTC
cdr3_aa: CASGPGQGTYEQYF

j_call: TRBJ1-2
d_call: .
clone_size: .
v_call: TRBV13
cdr3_nt: TGTGCCAGCAGCTTAGAGGGTTCGGGGGACGGCTACACCTTC
cdr3_aa: CASSLEGSGDGYTF

j_call: TRBJ2-1
d_call: TRBD2
clone_size: .
v_call: TRBV19
cdr3_nt: TGTGCCAGTGGAGGGGCGGGGGCCTACAATGAGCAGTTCTTC
cdr3_aa: CASGGAGAYNEQFF

j_call: TRBJ2-5
d_call: TRBD2
clone_size: once
v_call: TRBV2
cdr3_nt: TGTGCCAGCAGTGTCCACGCTAGCGGGAGGCAGGGGACCCAGTACTTC
cdr3_aa: CASSVHASGRQGTQYF

j_call: TRBJ1-4
d_call: .
clone_size: .
v_call: TRBV11-2
cdr3_nt: TGTGCCAGCAGCTTCGGAGAGGGTGAAAAACTGTTTTTT
cdr3_aa: CASSFGEGEKLFF

j_call: TRBJ1-2
d_call: .
clone_size: .
v_call: TRBV28
cdr3_nt: TGTGCCAGCAGTTTACAGGGGCCTAACTATGGCTACACCTTC
cdr3_aa: CASSLQGPNYGYTF

j_call: TRBJ1-1
d_call: .
clone_size: .
v_call: TRBV18
cdr3_nt: TGTGCCAGCTCACGGGGCGGGGCCACTGAAGCTTTCTTT
cdr3_aa: CASSRGGATEAFF

j_call: TRBJ1-4
d_call: .
clone_size: .
v_call: TRBV18
cdr3_nt: TGTGCCAGCTCACCAAGGGGCAGGGTTAATGAAAAACTGTTTTTT
cdr3_aa: CASSPRGRVNEKLFF

j_call: TRBJ1-1
d_call: TRBD1
clone_size: .
v_call: TRBV7-9
cdr3_nt: TGTGCCAGCAGCCCCGGACAGGGGACATTGAACACTGAAGCTTTCTTT
cdr3_aa: CASSPGQGTLNTEAFF

j_call: TRBJ1-2
d_call: TRBD1
clone_size: once
v_call: TRBV27
cdr3_nt: TGTGCCAACGCTTTCGGGCGACAGGGGAAGGATGGCTACACCTTC
cdr3_aa: CANAFGRQGKDGYTF

j_call: TRBJ2-5
d_call: .
clone_size: .
v_call: TRBV6-2/TRBV6-3
cdr3_nt: TGTGCCAGCAGTTACTCGGGGCCAGAGACCCAGTACTTC
cdr3_aa: CASSYSGPETQYF

j_call: TRBJ1-1
d_call: TRBD1
clone_size: once
v_call: TRBV7-8
cdr3_nt: TGTGCCAGCAGCCACCATGCCGGGACAGGGGATAAGGGTTTAGCTTTCTTT
cdr3_aa: CASSHHAGTGDKGLAFF

j_call: TRBJ1-2
d_call: TRBD1
clone_size: .
v_call: TRBV9
cdr3_nt: TGTGCCAGCAGCGTGGCAAGCACAGGGGGTGGCTACACCTTC
cdr3_aa: CASSVASTGGGYTF

j_call: TRBJ2-2
d_call: TRBD2
clone_size: few
v_call: TRBV6-2/TRBV6-3
cdr3_nt: TGTGCCAGCAGTTACCCCGTTGGCGGGAGATCAACCGGGGAGCTGTTTTTT
cdr3_aa: CASSYPVGGRSTGELFF